This T cell receptor (beta chain) came from a study of metastatic and nonmetastatic thyroid tumors. Points from the study as a whole: Malignant tumors reportedly showed significantly higher TCR beta diversity than benign nodules in both blood and tumor.

Ahead of thyroid surgery, no patient had received treatment of any kind. This CDR3 is built from 11 residues. From germline, CDR1 is SGHTA and CDR2 FQGNSA. The V gene end was trimmed by 6 bases and the J gene end by 11 bases; junction bases not matched to a gene: 5. Original analysis: Clinicopathological groups of papillary thyroid cancer showed CDR3 differences that were used to build a distant-metastasis classifier. Through MiXCR, TCRdb re-clonotyped the PCR reads. The V and J calls were determined by TCRdb, not by the authors. Of 4,500 to 6,000 clones detected, 25% appear once; the ten largest clones hold around 10%. By sample fraction, this clone is medium-sized (0.01 to 0.1%). What it recognizes is unknown.

The receptor was derived from a male donor with papillary thyroid cancer or a benign thyroid nodule (not recorded which). Some clones in this sample may be carry-over from other donors' samples. The specimen was adjacent normal tissue. V usage is TRBV7-2 and J usage is TRBJ1-1; 8 bases fit TRBD1. Here the CDR3 DNA reads TGTGCCAGCAGGGGGGACAGGATGGCTTTCTTT. Protein product: CASRGDRMAFF.